This T cell receptor beta chain was profiled in a study of patients and donors after allogeneic stem cell transplantation (dated by TCRdb to the early 2020s). This clonotype was seen at least ten times. Its antigen is currently not known. Nothing much larger sits one base from this clone, and base qualities are not available. Libraries came from RT-PCR. Reads for this sample came from a NextSeq 550. The raw public data were reprocessed by TCRdb itself: fastp quality trimming at Q25, MiXCR clonotype calling, in-frame beta chains only. Rows with one shared CDR3 protein collapse into an entry with the most common genes and DNA. Here the sample has hundreds of thousands of distinct CDR3 sequences; 16% occur a single time. The ten largest make up just over 7% of the sample. From its cysteine to its phenylalanine, the CDR3 spans 15 amino acids. Here the CDR3 DNA is all that survives: 45 bases in frame from base 1. Trimming at the junction amounts to 5 bases on V and 4 bases on J, and the germline ends lie 13 bases apart. Via the germline V gene, CDR1 is KGHDR and CDR2 SFDVKD.

This TCR came from a human donor who was either an allogeneic HSCT recipient or a stem cell or donor lymphocyte infusion donor (not recorded which). It is not recorded whose cells these are; they may come from a transplant donor. This sequence uses TRBV24-1 and TRBJ2-2, with a tentative D gene TRBD2 over 6 matching bases. Sequencing was done on a sample of blood, either unsorted or a sorted T cell fraction (not recorded which). At the DNA level, the sequence is TGTGCCACCAGTGGTGCGGTAGCGGCCACCGGGGAGCTGTTTTTT. Its amino acids are CATSGAVAATGELFF.